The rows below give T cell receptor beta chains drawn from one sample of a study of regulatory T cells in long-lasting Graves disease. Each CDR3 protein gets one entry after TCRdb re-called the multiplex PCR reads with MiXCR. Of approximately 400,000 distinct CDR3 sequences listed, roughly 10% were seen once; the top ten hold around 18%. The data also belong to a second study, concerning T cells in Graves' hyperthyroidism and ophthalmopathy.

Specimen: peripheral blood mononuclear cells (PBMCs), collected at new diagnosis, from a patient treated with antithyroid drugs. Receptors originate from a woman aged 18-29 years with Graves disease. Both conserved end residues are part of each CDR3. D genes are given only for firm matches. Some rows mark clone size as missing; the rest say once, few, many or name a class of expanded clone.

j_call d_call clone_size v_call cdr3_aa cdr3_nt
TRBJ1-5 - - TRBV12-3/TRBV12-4 CASSWDPGDRGPQHF TGTGCCAGCAGTTGGGATCCAGGGGACCGGGGGCCCCAGCATTTT
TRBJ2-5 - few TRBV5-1 CASSLFDGEETQYF TGCGCCAGCAGCTTGTTTGACGGGGAAGAGACCCAGTACTTC
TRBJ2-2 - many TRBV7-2 CASTRQGGGVRELFF TGTGCCAGCACCCGGCAGGGAGGAGGAGTCCGGGAGCTGTTTTTT
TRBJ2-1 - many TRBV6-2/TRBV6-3 CASSYVSFYNEQFF TGTGCCAGCAGTTACGTTTCTTTCTACAATGAGCAGTTCTTC
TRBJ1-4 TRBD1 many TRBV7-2 CASSLEGQDNEKLFF TGTGCCAGCAGCTTAGAGGGACAGGATAATGAAAAACTGTTTTTT
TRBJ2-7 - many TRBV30 CAWSAGASYEQYF TGTGCCTGGAGTGCCGGGGCCTCCTACGAGCAGTACTTC
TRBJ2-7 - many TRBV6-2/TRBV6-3 CASSQSGTSYEQYF TGTGCCAGCAGTCAAAGCGGGACATCTTACGAGCAGTACTTC
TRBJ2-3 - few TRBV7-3 CASSLIPGPPGTQYF TGTGCCAGCAGCTTAATTCCGGGACCCCCGGGTACGCAGTATTTT
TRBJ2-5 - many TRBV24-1 CATSDWGESGTQYF TGTGCCACCAGTGACTGGGGGGAGTCGGGGACCCAGTACTTC
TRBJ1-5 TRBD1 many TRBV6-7 CAGRTGGRPQHF TGTGCCGGACGAACAGGGGGTAGGCCCCAGCATTTT
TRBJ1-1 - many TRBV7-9 CASSLLRNVNTEAFF TGTGCCAGCAGCTTATTACGCAATGTGAACACTGAAGCTTTCTTT
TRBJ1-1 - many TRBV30 CAWSVMGTEAFF TGTGCCTGGAGTGTTATGGGCACTGAAGCTTTCTTT
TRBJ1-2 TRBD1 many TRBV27 CASSGHLDRANYGYTF TGTGCCAGCAGTGGGCATCTGGACAGGGCTAACTATGGCTACACCTTC
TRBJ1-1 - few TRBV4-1 CASSQEGGMNTEAFF TGCGCCAGCAGCCAAGAAGGGGGGATGAACACTGAAGCTTTCTTT
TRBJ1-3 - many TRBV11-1 CASSLRPASGNTIYF TGTGCCAGCAGCTTACGACCGGCCTCTGGAAACACCATATATTTT
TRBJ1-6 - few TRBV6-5 CASSYDKMNFYYNSPLHF TGTGCCAGCAGTTACGACAAGATGAACTTCTACTATAATTCACCCCTCCACTTT
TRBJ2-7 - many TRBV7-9 CASSPTARYEQYF TGTGCCAGCAGCCCCACGGCCCGCTACGAGCAGTACTTC
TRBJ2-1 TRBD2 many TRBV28 CASSSMYLPSGSPNEQFF TGTGCCAGCAGTTCGATGTATCTACCTAGCGGGAGTCCCAATGAGCAGTTCTTC
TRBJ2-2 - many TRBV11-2 CASSFVLNTGELFF TGTGCCAGCAGCTTTGTTCTCAACACCGGGGAGCTGTTTTTT
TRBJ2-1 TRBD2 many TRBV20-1 CSATAGSGGNEQFF TGCAGTGCGACTGCGGGAAGCGGGGGGAATGAGCAGTTCTTC
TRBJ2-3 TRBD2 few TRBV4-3 CASSQGLAGGPVTDTQYF TGCGCCAGCAGCCAAGGACTAGCGGGAGGGCCTGTCACAGATACGCAGTATTTT
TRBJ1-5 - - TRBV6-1 CASRSRHQGYSNQPQHF TGTGCCAGCAGATCCCGCCACCAGGGATATAGCAATCAGCCCCAGCATTTT
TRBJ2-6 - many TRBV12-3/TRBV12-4 CASSPPLGRSSGANVLTF TGTGCCAGCAGTCCCCCGTTAGGCCGAAGCTCTGGGGCCAACGTCCTGACTTTC
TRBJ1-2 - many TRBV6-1 CASSEQSNYGYTF TGTGCCAGCAGCGAACAGTCTAACTATGGCTACACCTTC
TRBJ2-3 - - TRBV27 CASSLRGESVTDTQYF TGTGCCAGCAGTTTACGAGGGGAGTCCGTCACAGATACGCAGTATTTT
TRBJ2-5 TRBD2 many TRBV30 CAWITLAGVSQETQYF TGTGCCTGGATTACTCTAGCGGGAGTGTCCCAAGAGACCCAGTACTTC
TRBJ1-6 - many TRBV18 CASSLSLWSNSPLHF TGTGCCAGCTCACTCTCACTTTGGAGCAACTCACCCCTCCACTTT
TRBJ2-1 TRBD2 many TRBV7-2 CASSWQPGLAGGPIFYEQFF TGTGCCAGCAGCTGGCAGCCGGGACTAGCGGGGGGGCCGATTTTTTATGAGCAGTTCTTC
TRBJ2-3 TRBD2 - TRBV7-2 CASSIAGGRTDTQYF TGTGCCAGCAGTATAGCGGGGGGACGCACAGATACGCAGTATTTT
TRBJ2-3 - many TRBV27 CASSSELDYFTDTQYF TGTGCCAGCAGTTCCGAATTGGACTACTTCACAGATACGCAGTATTTT
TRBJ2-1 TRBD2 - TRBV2 CASRTSGGAVYYNEQFF TGTGCCAGCAGAACTAGCGGGGGGGCCGTCTACTACAATGAGCAGTTCTTC
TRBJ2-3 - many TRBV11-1 CASSTSGDTQYF TGTGCCAGCAGCACGAGTGGGGATACGCAGTATTTT
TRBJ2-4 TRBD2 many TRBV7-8 CASSPRLAGGRIQYF TGTGCCAGCAGCCCACGGCTAGCGGGGGGGCGCATTCAGTACTTC
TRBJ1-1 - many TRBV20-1 CSALIGVNTEAFF TGCAGTGCCCTTATAGGGGTGAACACTGAAGCTTTCTTT
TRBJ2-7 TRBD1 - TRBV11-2 CASSLGEGTGFYEQYF TGTGCCAGCAGCCTAGGTGAGGGGACAGGGTTCTACGAGCAGTACTTC
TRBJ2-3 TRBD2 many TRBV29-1 CSVERLAGSTDTQYF TGCAGCGTTGAGCGGCTAGCGGGGTCCACAGATACGCAGTATTTT
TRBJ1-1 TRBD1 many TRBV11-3 CASGTGLGSTEAFF TGTGCCAGCGGGACAGGGTTAGGGAGCACTGAAGCTTTCTTT
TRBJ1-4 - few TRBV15 CATSGTSIKLFF TGTGCCACCAGCGGCACCTCGATCAAACTGTTTTTT
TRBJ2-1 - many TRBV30 CAWSSGTVIWSEQFF TGTGCCTGGAGTTCAGGTACCGTCATATGGTCGGAGCAGTTCTTC
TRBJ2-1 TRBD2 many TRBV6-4 CASSERGAYNEQFF TGTGCCAGCAGTGAGCGGGGGGCCTACAATGAGCAGTTCTTC